This is a list of T cell receptor beta chains from one sample in a study of cytomegalovirus exposure and HLA in healthy donors. Sequencing used immunoSEQ multiplex PCR; TCRdb keeps in-frame clones, though not all of them. The sample comprises 80,000 to 100,000 clones, roughly 70% of which are singletons, and 2% to 2.5% rests with the top ten. The material sequenced was PBMCs. The source of these receptors is a man aged 50 or older in good health and CMV-seronegative. The CDR3 runs from the conserved cysteine through the conserved F or W. A D gene is named only where the DNA matches it firmly. Not every row has a clone size; where given, it reads once, few, many or a size class.

d_call	clone_size	v_call	j_call	cdr3_nt	cdr3_aa
TRBD1	medium-sized	TRBV4-2	TRBJ1-6	TGTGCCAGCAGCCAGGGACAGGGAGAAAAGAATTCACCCCTCCACTTT	CASSQGQGEKNSPLHF
NA	NA	TRBV10-3	TRBJ1-5	TGTGCCATCAGACAGGATAGCAATCAGCCCCAGCATTTT	CAIRQDSNQPQHF
TRBD1	NA	TRBV7-2	TRBJ1-2	TGTGCCAGCACTCGGCCGGGACAGGCTAATGGCTACACCTTC	CASTRPGQANGYTF
TRBD2	NA	TRBV7-2	TRBJ2-3	TGTGCCAGCAGCTCAAAGCTAGCGGGGGGGACTAGCACAGATACGCAGTATTTT	CASSSKLAGGTSTDTQYF
NA	few	TRBV30	TRBJ2-7	TGTGCCTGGAGTTTCAGGCTCCCGAGTTACGAGCAGTACTTC	CAWSFRLPSYEQYF
NA	once	TRBV5-1	TRBJ1-1	TGCGCCAGCAGCTTCGCGCTTCAGGGTTGGACTGAAGCTTTCTTT	CASSFALQGWTEAFF
TRBD2	NA	TRBV7-8	TRBJ2-1	TGTGCCAGCAGCATGGGGACTAGGAATGAGCAGTTCTTC	CASSMGTRNEQFF
NA	few	TRBV7-9	TRBJ1-2	TGTGCCAGCAGTGAAGGGGACTATGGCTACACCTTC	CASSEGDYGYTF
NA	few	TRBV10-3	TRBJ1-2	TGTGCCATCAGTGACAGGGAGGGATATGGCTACACCTTC	CAISDREGYGYTF
NA	NA	TRBV7-9	TRBJ2-7	TGTGCCAGCAGCTTTGGGTATGGGGGGTACTCCTACGAGCAGTACTTC	CASSFGYGGYSYEQYF
TRBD2	NA	TRBV7-2	TRBJ2-3	TGTGCCAGCAGCGCTAGCGGGAGAGCCTACACAGATACGCAGTATTTT	CASSASGRAYTDTQYF
TRBD2	NA	TRBV5-6	TRBJ2-7	TGTGCCAGCAGCTTCACAACTAGCGGGGGAAGCTCCTACGAGCAGTACTTC	CASSFTTSGGSSYEQYF
TRBD2	few	TRBV7-9	TRBJ2-5	TGTGCCAGCAGCTCCCTCAAAGCGAAGCGCGGGGGAGAGACCCAGTACTTC	CASSSLKAKRGGETQYF
TRBD2	NA	TRBV7-9	TRBJ2-7	TGTTCCAGCAGCTTAGGGGCTGGTAGCGGGAGGTCATACGAGCAGTACTTC	CSSSLGAGSGRSYEQYF
TRBD2	few	TRBV19	TRBJ2-2	TGTGCCAGTAGTATATTTGGACTAGCGGGGGGCCAGAACACCGGGGAGCTGTTTTTT	CASSIFGLAGGQNTGELFF
TRBD1	NA	TRBV7-2	TRBJ1-1	TGTGCCAGCAGCTTACCGGGACAGGTTAACACTGAAGCTTTCTTT	CASSLPGQVNTEAFF
TRBD2	once	TRBV14	TRBJ2-6	TGTGCCAGCAAGCGGGATTCTTCTGGGGCCAACGTCCTGACTTTC	CASKRDSSGANVLTF
NA	once	TRBV28	TRBJ2-7	TGTGCCAGCAGTTTGCCACAGTTGTCCTACGAGCAGTACTTC	CASSLPQLSYEQYF
NA	NA	TRBV9	TRBJ1-2	TGTGCCAGCAGCCCTGACAGGAACTATGGCTACACCTTC	CASSPDRNYGYTF
NA	NA	TRBV27	TRBJ2-2	TGTGCCAGTCGAGGCCACTGGGGGGCGAACACCGGGGAGCTGTTTTTT	CASRGHWGANTGELFF
NA	NA	TRBV4-1	TRBJ2-1	TGCGCCAGCAGCCTGGTGGCGACTACCGGGACAAGGGGCCGAGAGCAGTTCTTC	CASSLVATTGTRGREQFF
TRBD1	NA	TRBV4-1	TRBJ2-7	TGCGCCAGCAGCCAAGTAAACAGGGGGAAGTACGAGCAGTACTTC	CASSQVNRGKYEQYF
TRBD1	few	TRBV5-1	TRBJ2-3	TGCGCCAGCAGCTTAAGGGACAGGGTATTAGATACGCAGTATTTT	CASSLRDRVLDTQYF
TRBD2	NA	TRBV28	TRBJ2-5	TGTGCCAGCAGTTTTCCGGCTAGCGGGGGGCATCGAGAGACCCAGTACTTC	CASSFPASGGHRETQYF
TRBD1	NA	TRBV7-8	TRBJ1-2	TGTGCCAGCAGCTTAGGGGCGGGGCAGGGGGCTTCTGGCTACACCTTC	CASSLGAGQGASGYTF
NA	NA	TRBV18	TRBJ2-7	TGTGCCAGCTCACCACCCCGGACAGCCGAGGGGGAGCAGTACTTC	CASSPPRTAEGEQYF
NA	NA	TRBV6-5	TRBJ1-2	TGTGCCAGCAGCCCCCTCTCCAGGGTTAACTATGGCTACACCTTC	CASSPLSRVNYGYTF
NA	NA	TRBV6-5	TRBJ2-1	TGTGCCAGCAGCCTTGGACAGCTATGGTTCTTC	CASSLGQLWFF
NA	NA	TRBV5-1	TRBJ2-1	TGCGCCAGCAGCTTAATGGGCGACAACAATGAGCAGTTCTTC	CASSLMGDNNEQFF